These 26 T cell receptor beta chains share one sample of origin, sequenced in a study of human T cells and chemical hapten exposure. Time point denoted: patch test 3, about 24 weeks after DPC sensitization. The treatment is: therapeutic diphenylcyclopropenone sensitization with weekly scalp DPC. One entry per CDR3 protein, called by TCRdb with MiXCR from the RACE reads. The sample includes some 32,000 distinct CDR3 sequences, over 4.5% seen only once; the top ten take around 6%. The sequenced sample was whole blood, obtained in connection with sensitization to the hapten diphenylcyclopropenone (DPC). All receptors come from a man aged 25 to 40 with alopecia areata. Some clones in this sample may be carry-over from other donors' samples.

This clonotype was counted many times. The rearrangement links TRBV10-3 to TRBJ2-7; D perhaps matches TRBD2 (5 bases). Germline V gene lookup returns CDR1 ENHRY and CDR2 SYGVKD. The CDR3 length is 13 residues. The ends were cut back, 4 bases at V and 2 bases at J, with 9 bases in the middle. As DNA, the CDR3 is TGTGCCATCAGTGGAGACTATACCTACGAGCAGTACTTC. Its translation is CAISGDYTYEQYF.

At least ten counts were recorded for this clonotype. This sequence joins TRBV7-9 and TRBJ1-1; 7 bases line up with TRBD1. The trim removed 3 bases at V and 4 bases at J, leaving 5 bases unmatched. Germline values: CDR1 SEHNR, CDR2 FQNEAQ (reference sequence). The CDR3 runs to 14 residues. The CDR3, as DNA: TGTGCCAGCAGCTTGTGGGACAGCCCCACTGAAGCTTTCTTT. The encoded protein is CASSLWDSPTEAFF.

This clonotype was counted ten times or more. The V and J genes are TRBV18 and TRBJ1-2; 11 bases are shared with TRBD1. Losses at the gene ends were 0 bases for V and 8 bases for J; bases not matched to a gene: 11. The CDR3 covers 17 residues. CDR1 KGHSH and CDR2 LQKENI come from the germline V gene. CDR3 residues: CASSPPPGTGGAGGYTF. The CDR3 DNA sequence: TGTGCCAGCTCACCACCTCCCGGGACAGGGGGAGCGGGAGGCTACACCTTC.

This clonotype was seen ten or more times. The chain combines TRBV7-9 with TRBJ2-1; 8 nucleotides align to TRBD2. The CDR3 is 11 amino acids. V shed 5 bases and J 13 bases; nucleotides not matched to a gene: 4. Germline V lookup: CDR1 SEHNR, CDR2 FQNEAQ (reference sequence). As DNA, the CDR3 is TGTGCCAGCAGCCCGGGGGGGCTCCAGTTCTTC. It translates to CASSPGGLQFF.

This clonotype was seen repeatedly, ten times or more. The chain combines TRBV6-5 with TRBJ2-7; TRBD1 matches at 8 bases. Germline V gene sequence: CDR1 MNHEY, CDR2 SVGAGI. J gave up 4 bases and V 5 bases, and 7 bases lay outside the gene matches. The CDR3 loop spans 14 amino acids. The CDR3 bases are TGTGCCAGCAGTCCCGGGACAGGTTCTTACGAGCAGTACTTC. This translates into CASSPGTGSYEQYF.

Many counts were recorded for this clonotype. The gene calls are TRBV11-3 and TRBJ1-1, with TRBD1 matching over 8 bases. This CDR3 comprises 17 residues. With 1 base clipped from V and 3 bases from J, the junction kept 10 bases outside the gene matches. Germline V CDR1 and CDR2: SGHNT, YENEEA. CDR3 loop: CASSLGVTGVGDTEAFF. The CDR3 bases are TGTGCCAGCAGCTTAGGCGTGACAGGGGTAGGTGACACTGAAGCTTTCTTT.

This clonotype was counted a few times. The CDR3 reads CATRDRDERSTGELFF. The DNA of the CDR3 is TGTGCCACGAGGGACAGGGACGAACGGTCCACCGGGGAGCTGTTTTTT. This sequence joins TRBV6-4 and TRBJ2-2, with 9 nucleotides matching TRBD1. In germline, CDR1 is MRHNA, CDR2 SNTAGT. The CDR3 has 16 residues. After removal of 10 bases from V and 4 bases from J, the junction contained 13 bases not matched to a gene.

For this clonotype: A much larger clone differs from this one at a single base, so this may be a read error. This chain connects TRBV12-3 or TRBV12-4 to TRBJ2-7, with D maybe TRBD2 (5 bases). The ends were cut back, 3 bases at V and 0 bases at J, with 9 bases in the middle. The CDR3 runs to 14 residues. The CDR3 sequence is CASSLRAVSYEQYF. The CDR3 bases are TGTGCCAGCAGTTTGAGGGCCGTCTCCTACGAGCAGTACTTC.

This clonotype was observed a handful of times. V gene TRBV7-2 combines with J gene TRBJ2-7, with 7 bases matching TRBD1. This CDR3 contains 15 residues. Losses at the gene ends were 2 bases for V and 4 bases for J; bases not matched to a gene: 8. The V gene's germline CDR1 is SGHTA and CDR2 FQGNSA. CDR3 residues: CASSLRPGQTYEQYF. CDR3 in DNA: TGTGCCAGCAGCTTAAGACCGGGACAGACGTACGAGCAGTACTTC.

This clonotype was seen many times. CDR3 in DNA: TGTGCCAGCATAGGGGGGAATTCACCCCTCCACTTT. Protein: CASIGGNSPLHF. The V and J genes are TRBV28 and TRBJ1-6; weak D call: TRBD1 (6 bases). Germline CDR1 MDHEN, CDR2 SYDVKM. The CDR3 totals 12 residues. V lost 7 bases and J lost 7, with 8 bases in between.

The gene calls are TRBV29-1 and TRBJ2-7; tentatively, D is TRBD1 (5 bases). This CDR3 region has 12 residues. The V gene lost 2 bases and the J gene lost 5 bases, with 10 bases spanning the gap. Germline CDR1 reads SQVTM; CDR2 reads ANQGSEA. CDR3 protein: CSVESRVDEQYF. The DNA of the CDR3 is TGCAGCGTTGAATCCAGGGTCGACGAGCAGTACTTC.

This clonotype was recorded at least ten times. The chain couples TRBV6-1 to TRBJ2-3; 7 nucleotides agree with TRBD1. The J segment lost 4 bases and the V segment lost 10 bases, leaving 5 bases of the junction unmatched. The CDR3 loop spans 12 amino acids. Germline CDR1 is MNHNS and CDR2 is SASEGT. The CDR3 region is CAINRGADTQYF. The CDR3 DNA reads TGTGCCATAAACAGGGGTGCAGATACGCAGTATTTT.

This clonotype occurred many times. The chain has TRBV6-2 or TRBV6-3 and TRBJ2-3; TRBD2 matches at 9 bases. Trimming took 2 bases from V and 4 from J; bases not matched to a gene: 16. In germline, CDR1 is MNHEY, CDR2 SVGEGT. The CDR3 is 19 amino acids. The CDR3 reads CASSYPGTVLAGSSDTQYF. CDR3 DNA: TGTGCCAGCAGTTACCCCGGCACAGTCCTAGCGGGATCCTCAGATACGCAGTATTTT.

This clonotype was detected many times. The chain uses TRBV20-1 and TRBJ2-7; D is possibly TRBD2 (7 bases). V was clipped by 6 bases and J by 0 bases, with 21 bases between them. The CDR3 sequence is 16 residues long. Germline CDR1 reads DFQATT; CDR2 reads SNEGSKA (reference sequence). CDR3 sequence (DNA): TGCAGTGCCCAGGGGTCTAGCGGAGGAAGCTCCTACGAGCAGTACTTC. Protein sequence: CSAQGSSGGSSYEQYF.

The V call is TRBV7-9, the J call TRBJ1-6; no clear D gene. The V gene's germline CDR1 is SEHNR and CDR2 FQNEAQ (reference sequence). V lost 3 bases and J lost 8, with 8 bases in between. The CDR3 runs to 13 residues. CDR3 region: CASSLESHSPLHF. CDR3 nucleotides: TGTGCCAGCAGCTTGGAATCACATTCACCCCTCCACTTT.

This clonotype was detected ten times or more. The chain recombines TRBV6-1 with TRBJ2-7; TRBD1 aligns across 9 bases. The CDR3 loop spans 15 amino acids. Germline lookup yields CDR1 MNHNS and CDR2 SASEGT. With V trimmed by 1 base and J by 4 bases, 5 bases remained unmatched. The chain's CDR3 is CASSEETGGRYEQYF. The CDR3 DNA follows: TGTGCCAGCAGTGAAGAGACAGGGGGGCGATACGAGCAGTACTTC.

This clonotype came up many times. The chain is built from TRBV7-9 and TRBJ1-5; 8 bases line up with TRBD1. This CDR3 is built from 17 residues. Germline assignment: CDR1 SEHNR and CDR2 FQNEAQ (reference sequence). V lost 1 base and J lost 6; bases outside the gene matches: 11. CDR3 protein: CASSLGGAGGFIQPQHF. The CDR3 region has the DNA TGTGCCAGCAGCTTAGGAGGCGCAGGGGGCTTTATTCAGCCCCAGCATTTT.

This clonotype was detected ten times or more. CDR3 protein: CASSRQTSGTGGTYEQYF. The CDR3 coding sequence is TGTGCCAGCAGCCGCCAAACTTCCGGGACAGGGGGGACCTACGAGCAGTACTTC. V usage is TRBV4-2 and J usage is TRBJ2-7; 11 bases are shared with TRBD1. From germline, CDR1 is LGHNA and CDR2 YNFKEQ. The junction had 13 bases not matched to a gene; V was cut back by 4 bases and J by 2 bases. The CDR3 extends over 18 amino acids.

This clonotype was seen at least ten times. V usage is TRBV12-3 or TRBV12-4 and J usage is TRBJ1-6; D gene ambiguous. This CDR3 spans 13 amino acids. Trimming took off 6 bases at V and 0 bases at J, with 3 bases between the two ends. CDR3 nucleotides: TGTGCCAGCAGGGTCTCCTATAATTCACCCCTCCACTTT. Translation gives CASRVSYNSPLHF.

This clonotype was observed many times. CDR3 residues: CASSPPGQTSLYGYTF. CDR3 sequence (DNA): TGTGCCAGCAGCCCTCCGGGACAGACTTCCCTCTATGGCTACACCTTC. V and J are TRBV7-6 and TRBJ1-2, with 7 positions matching TRBD1. J was trimmed by 4 bases and V by 5 bases; bases with no gene match: 13. The CDR3 runs 16 residues. Per the germline V gene, CDR1 is SGHVS and CDR2 is FNYEAQ.

At least ten counts were recorded for this clonotype. V and J are TRBV3-1 and TRBJ2-3; D not resolved. V was pared by 0 bases and J by 2 bases, with 15 bases between. The CDR3 covers 17 residues. CDR1 and CDR2 from the germline V gene are LGHDT and YNNKEL (reference sequence). The CDR3: CASSQDGLGQITDTQYF. CDR3 nucleotides: TGTGCCAGCAGCCAAGATGGGCTCGGGCAGATCACAGATACGCAGTATTTT.

This clonotype was counted at least ten times. The V call is TRBV9, the J call TRBJ2-3; no clear D gene. V dropped 0 bases and J dropped 0 bases, with 8 bases sitting between them. Germline CDR1 is SGDLS and CDR2 is YYNGEE. This CDR3 is 15 amino acids long. The CDR3 sequence is CASSVASPSTDTQYF. CDR3 bases: TGTGCCAGCAGCGTAGCCAGCCCTAGCACAGATACGCAGTATTTT. Combining the CDR3 with reference TRBV9 and TRBJ2-3 gives the whole variable domain DSGVTQTPKHLITATGQRVTLRCSPRSGDLSVYWYQQSLDQGLQFLIQYYNGEERAKGNILERFSAQQFPDLHSELNLSSLELGDSALYFCASSVASPSTDTQYFGPGTRLTVL.

This clonotype was recorded many times. The V and J genes are TRBV6-4 and TRBJ2-3; D tentatively fits TRBD1 or TRBD2 (5 bases each). V shed 9 bases and J shed 6 bases, with 7 bases lying between them. Germline V lookup: CDR1 MRHNA, CDR2 SNTAGT. The CDR3 spans 10 residues. In DNA form, the CDR3 reads TGTGCCAGTGAGGGGGATACGCAGTATTTT. This encodes CASEGDTQYF.

The V and J genes are TRBV30 and TRBJ2-2; TRBD2 matches 8 bases. The CDR3 is 14 amino acids. The germline V gene has CDR1 GTSNPN and CDR2 SVGIG (reference sequence). V dropped 8 bases and J dropped 2; count of bases not matched to a gene: 7. CDR3: CAGPAGVNTGELFF. The CDR3 bases are TGTGCCGGTCCAGCGGGGGTTAACACCGGGGAGCTGTTTTTT.

Many counts were recorded for this clonotype. The chain employs TRBV24-1 and TRBJ1-2; the D gene is possibly TRBD1 (5 bases). V gave up 2 bases and J gave up 3 bases, with 9 bases separating them. In germline, CDR1 is KGHDR, CDR2 SFDVKD. This CDR3 is built from 14 residues. The DNA of the CDR3 is TGTGCCACCAGTGATTCGTCAGGGTACTATGGCTACACCTTC. Its translation: CATSDSSGYYGYTF.

This clonotype was seen ten or more times. This rearrangement joins TRBV4-3 to TRBJ1-2, with D perhaps matching TRBD1 (6 bases). The CDR3 runs 16 residues. The V and J ends lost 0 bases and 4 bases respectively, with 15 bases between them. Germline lookup yields CDR1 LGHNA and CDR2 YSLEER. Here the CDR3 reads CASSQEQFDRSYGYTF. The DNA for the CDR3 is TGCGCCAGCAGCCAAGAGCAGTTTGACAGGTCCTATGGCTACACCTTC.